This T cell receptor beta chain emerged from a study of HIV-infected children after antiretroviral therapy interruption. The CDR3 has 15 amino acids. The V end was cut by 3 bases, the J end by 0 bases, with 12 bases between. A 3' RACE protocol on RNA, with unique molecular identifiers, produced the TCR library. A single record per CDR3 protein comes from TCRdb applying MiXCR to the 3' RACE reads. The sample lists about 46,000 distinct CDR3 sequences, around 4.7% occurring once. Sample treatment: PENTA 11 planned treatment interruption arm or continuous ART arm. General observations from the study: The Gini coefficient of naive CD4+ repertoires rose, returning to baseline by 3 years.

This clonotype was counted many times. Its cognate antigen is unknown. The receptor's source is a pool of human donors with HIV. The sequenced sample was CD45RA+ CD4+ T cells from PBMCs, pooled from several time points, obtained from a donor given antiretroviral therapy, either interrupted or continuous. Subset given: naive CD4+ CD45RA+ CD45RO- T cells. V is TRBV7-1 and J is TRBJ2-7; D gene uncertain. TRBV7-1 is treated as an ORF (open reading frame) with a function not yet certain. The DNA for the CDR3 is TGTGCCAGCAGCTCGTCGGGTCTTAGCTCCTACGAGCAGTACTTC. Its translation is CASSSSGLSSYEQYF.